The table lists the clone carrying this T cell receptor (beta chain) with many counts. The antigen is undetermined. The library was built from 400 to 500 ng RNA with molecular barcoded adaptors for alpha/delta and beta/gamma chains. From the reads, TCRdb called clonotypes with MiXCR, one entry per CDR3 protein. This table has approximately 61,000 distinct CDR3 sequences, roughly 19% appearing once. The entry originates in a study of read filtering for tumor transcriptome and immune sequencing. Whole-study findings and limits: The sorted CD138-negative fraction was a mixed bone marrow immune population, not purified T cells.

Germline CDR1 is MDHEN and CDR2 is SYDVKM. V shed 4 bases, J shed 2 bases, and the junction held 1 base outside the gene matches. The CDR3 has 13 residues. The receptor's source is a donor at least 40 years old with multiple myeloma. This chain uses TRBV28 with TRBJ1-2, with TRBD1 matching over 7 bases. Sequenced input: a population of CD138-negative cells sorted from bone marrow. The DNA for the CDR3 is TGTGCCAGCAGTTCGGGACAGAACTATGGCTACACCTTC. This codes for CASSSGQNYGYTF.